This TCR beta chain was retrieved from a study of PD-L1 blockade in urothelial cancer. Study-wide context: Before enrollment, 0 to 3 chemotherapy regimens had been given to patients.

Germline V gene sequence: CDR1 PRHDT, CDR2 FYEKMQ (reference sequence). The ends lost 2 bases at V and 3 bases at J; junction bases unmatched: 1. CDR3 length: 15 residues. Sample time point: pretreatment peripheral blood. Assay used: immunoSEQ multiplex PCR; TCRdb lists only in-frame clones, some missing. In the table there are tens of thousands of clones, roughly 80% of which are singletons. The sample here was PBMCs, taken around atezolizumab (anti-PD-L1) treatment. V is TRBV13 and J is TRBJ2-1, with TRBD2 matching over 10 bases. The receptor comes from a man in his 60s with urothelial cancer. CDR3 DNA sequence: TGTGCCAGCAGCTTAACTAGCGGGGACTACAATGAGCAGTTCTTC. Its protein is CASSLTSGDYNEQFF.